Listed below are T cell receptor beta chains from one sample, sequenced in a study of T cells in narcolepsy. Clones were sequenced by immunoSEQ multiplex PCR, and TCRdb holds only the in-frame ones, with some missing. Among about 33,000 clones listed, roughly nine tenths were seen once. Sequenced input: CD45RA- memory CD4+ T cells from PBMCs. Receptors originate from a human donor with narcolepsy. Both conserved end residues are part of each CDR3. Each record gives: clone size, D gene, V gene, J gene, CDR3 DNA, CDR3 protein. D genes are given only for firm matches. Not every row has a clone size; where given, it reads once, few, many or a size class.

abundance: .
d_gene: .
v_gene: TRBV28
j_gene: TRBJ2-1
CDR3nt: TGTGCCAGTTTACACGGCGATGAGCAGTTCTTC
CDR3aa: CASLHGDEQFF

abundance: .
d_gene: .
v_gene: TRBV27
j_gene: TRBJ1-6
CDR3nt: TGTGCCAGCAGATCTAACAGGGTGGGGAATTCACCCCTCCACTTT
CDR3aa: CASRSNRVGNSPLHF

abundance: .
d_gene: .
v_gene: TRBV2
j_gene: TRBJ1-5
CDR3nt: TGTGCCAGCAAGGGACCGGGCTCGGGCAATCAGCCCCAGCATTTT
CDR3aa: CASKGPGSGNQPQHF

abundance: few
d_gene: .
v_gene: TRBV5-4
j_gene: TRBJ1-1
CDR3nt: TGTGCCAGCAGCCCGTGGACCCACAGGGCGGAAGCTTTCTTT
CDR3aa: CASSPWTHRAEAFF

abundance: once
d_gene: TRBD2
v_gene: TRBV7-2
j_gene: TRBJ2-7
CDR3nt: TGTGCCAGCAGCCCGGGGACTAGCGGGGGGATCTACGAGCAGTACTTC
CDR3aa: CASSPGTSGGIYEQYF

abundance: .
d_gene: .
v_gene: TRBV2
j_gene: TRBJ2-7
CDR3nt: TGTGCCAGCTTTCCCTTTACAGGTCCCTACGAGCAGTACTTC
CDR3aa: CASFPFTGPYEQYF

abundance: .
d_gene: .
v_gene: TRBV7-8
j_gene: TRBJ2-6
CDR3nt: TGTGCCAGCAGCCCGGTGGTAGCGAGCTCTGGGGCCAACGTCCTGACTTTC
CDR3aa: CASSPVVASSGANVLTF

abundance: .
d_gene: .
v_gene: TRBV29-1
j_gene: TRBJ2-7
CDR3nt: TGCAGCGTTGATGTGGGGGTAGGTTACGAGCAGTACTTC
CDR3aa: CSVDVGVGYEQYF

abundance: .
d_gene: TRBD2
v_gene: TRBV6-1
j_gene: TRBJ2-7
CDR3nt: TGTGCCAGCAGTGAAGTTCGTGGGACTAGCGGGAGGAACTACGAGCAGTACTTC
CDR3aa: CASSEVRGTSGRNYEQYF

abundance: .
d_gene: .
v_gene: TRBV2
j_gene: TRBJ1-1
CDR3nt: TGTGCCAGCAGTGACGGCAGGGCCACTGAAGCTTTCTTT
CDR3aa: CASSDGRATEAFF

abundance: .
d_gene: .
v_gene: TRBV11-2
j_gene: TRBJ2-7
CDR3nt: TGTGCCAGCAGCCCCCGGGATCCCAACTACGAGCAGTACTTC
CDR3aa: CASSPRDPNYEQYF

abundance: .
d_gene: .
v_gene: TRBV28
j_gene: TRBJ1-2
CDR3nt: TGTGCCAGCAGACTACAGGTTCCCCACAACTATGGCTACACCTTC
CDR3aa: CASRLQVPHNYGYTF

abundance: .
d_gene: TRBD1
v_gene: TRBV9
j_gene: TRBJ2-2
CDR3nt: TGTGCCAGCAGCCTTCGGACAGGGGTCAACACCGGGGAGCTGTTTTTT
CDR3aa: CASSLRTGVNTGELFF

abundance: .
d_gene: .
v_gene: TRBV27
j_gene: TRBJ2-1
CDR3nt: TGTGCCAGCAGTTTATGGGCAGCCCCTTACAATGAGCAGTTCTTC
CDR3aa: CASSLWAAPYNEQFF

abundance: .
d_gene: .
v_gene: TRBV2
j_gene: TRBJ2-7
CDR3nt: TGTGCCAGCAGTGGGGCAGCGGCAACCTACGAGCAGTACTTC
CDR3aa: CASSGAAATYEQYF

abundance: .
d_gene: .
v_gene: TRBV5-6
j_gene: TRBJ1-2
CDR3nt: TGTGCCAGCAGTGACCCTGGGGTCTATGGCTACACCTTC
CDR3aa: CASSDPGVYGYTF

abundance: .
d_gene: TRBD2
v_gene: TRBV19
j_gene: TRBJ2-1
CDR3nt: TGTGCCAGTGCGTTTAGCGGGAGGGCCTGGGAGAACGAGCAGTTCTTC
CDR3aa: CASAFSGRAWENEQFF

abundance: once
d_gene: .
v_gene: TRBV6-5
j_gene: TRBJ2-2
CDR3nt: TGTGCCAGCTTCAAGACCGGGGAGCTGTTTTTT
CDR3aa: CASFKTGELFF

abundance: .
d_gene: .
v_gene: TRBV11-2
j_gene: TRBJ1-2
CDR3nt: TGTGCCAGCAGCTCGCCGGGGACAACGCGTTTATATGGCTACACCTTC
CDR3aa: CASSSPGTTRLYGYTF

abundance: .
d_gene: TRBD2
v_gene: TRBV18
j_gene: TRBJ2-2
CDR3nt: TGTGCCAGCTCACCTTTAGCGGGGGCCAACACCGGGGAGCTGTTTTTT
CDR3aa: CASSPLAGANTGELFF

abundance: .
d_gene: .
v_gene: TRBV7-7
j_gene: TRBJ2-5
CDR3nt: TGTGCCAGCAGCTTAGGTGGACGGGAGACCCAGTACTTC
CDR3aa: CASSLGGRETQYF

abundance: .
d_gene: TRBD1
v_gene: TRBV30
j_gene: TRBJ1-2
CDR3nt: TGTGCCTGGGGGTTGGACAGGGGGCTTGGCTACACCTTC
CDR3aa: CAWGLDRGLGYTF